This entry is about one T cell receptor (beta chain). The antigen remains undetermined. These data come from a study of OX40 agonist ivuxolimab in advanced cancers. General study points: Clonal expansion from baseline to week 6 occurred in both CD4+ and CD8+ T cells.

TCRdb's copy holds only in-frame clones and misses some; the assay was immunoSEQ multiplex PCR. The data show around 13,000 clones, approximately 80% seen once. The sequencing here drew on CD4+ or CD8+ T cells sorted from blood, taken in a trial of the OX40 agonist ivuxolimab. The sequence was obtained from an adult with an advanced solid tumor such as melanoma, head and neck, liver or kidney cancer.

The CDR3 sequence: CASSSRDFGRDTQYF. DNA of the CDR3: TGCGCCAGCAGCTCCCGGGACTTCGGTCGTGATACGCAGTATTTT. The chain combines TRBV5-1 with TRBJ2-3, with D possibly being TRBD2 (6 bases). The V end lost 3 bases, the J end lost 6 bases, and 17 bases lay between the germline ends. The germline CDR1 and CDR2 sequences are SGHRS and YFSETQ. The length of the CDR3 is 15 residues.